The clone carrying this T cell receptor (beta chain) was recorded many times. Its antigen is as yet unknown. Via MiXCR, TCRdb re-called the reads, giving one row per CDR3 protein. The top ten clones hold around 29% of a sample with roughly 110,000 distinct CDR3 sequences, around a tenth of them seen once. CDR3 length equals 16 residues. Trimming removed 5 bases from V and 6 bases from J, with 22 bases in between. The germline gives CDR1 SGHTA, CDR2 FQGNSA. This sample stems from a study of T cell repertoires in cytomegalovirus infection. Study context: A matching HLA type, together with CMV infection, was signaled by public TCR beta signatures.

Study observations and caveats: Dominant in the ex vivo response were TCR beta clonotypes restricted by HLA-C and specific for CMV. The cumulative frequency of public TCR beta families identified carriers of CMV plus the relevant HLA.

Sequenced: PBMCs, sequenced either directly or after in vitro stimulation (not recorded which). This sequence joins TRBV7-2 and TRBJ1-2; TRBD1 is a possible D gene (6 bases). This receptor was obtained from a human donor in good health (CMV status not recorded). Some clones in this sample may be carry-over from other donors' samples. Here the CDR3 DNA reads TGTGCCAGCAGCCCGACCGGACAGATAGTGAGAGATGGCTACACCTTC. This gives the protein CASSPTGQIVRDGYTF.